The 24 T cell receptor beta chains presented below share a single source sample, sequenced in a study of T cells in Graves' hyperthyroidism and ophthalmopathy. The TCR beta CDR3 regions underwent amplification using RNA transcripts as the source. Using the HTBI primer set, a first-round RT-PCR was run on the TCR CDR3. A single record per CDR3 protein comes from TCRdb applying MiXCR to the multiplex PCR reads. The sample contains around 600,000 distinct CDR3 sequences, 13% to 15% of which appear only once. The sample comprised blood. The receptors stem from a woman aged 18-29 years with Graves' ophthalmopathy.

This sequence joins TRBV7-2 and TRBJ2-1, with 11 bases that match TRBD2. V lost 4 bases to trimming and J lost 0 bases; unmatched junction nucleotides: 8. This CDR3 is 18 amino acids long. Germline V gene data show CDR1 as SGHTA and CDR2 as FQGNSA. CDR3 residues: CASSSPGGLAASYNEQFF. As DNA, the CDR3 is TGTGCCAGCAGCTCACCCGGGGGACTAGCGGCCTCCTACAATGAGCAGTTCTTC.

This clonotype was counted ten times or more. The CDR3 nucleotides are TGTGCCAGCAGCCCTTACAGACTAGCGGGATCCTACGAGCAGTACTTC. It translates to CASSPYRLAGSYEQYF. V and J are TRBV7-8 and TRBJ2-7; TRBD2 matches 11 bases. With V trimmed by 5 bases and J by 1 base, 7 bases remained unmatched. This CDR3 comprises 16 residues. The V gene's germline CDR1 is SGHVS and CDR2 FQNEAQ.

The sample holds one count of this clonotype. The J gene is TRBJ1-1, the V gene TRBV29-1, with D possibly matching TRBD1 (5 bases). The CDR3 is made up of 15 amino acids. Trimming removed 7 bases from V and 4 bases from J, with 22 bases in between. Germline CDR1 is SQVTM and CDR2 is ANQGSEA. CDR3 amino acids: CSAALGRTGGTEAFF. The CDR3 DNA reads TGCAGCGCAGCTTTGGGAAGGACCGGGGGCACTGAAGCTTTCTTT.

CDR3 sequence (DNA): TGTGCCAGCAGCCCAGAGGGCCAGAGAGCAAACAATGAGCAGTTCTTC. This codes for CASSPEGQRANNEQFF. J is TRBJ2-1 and V is TRBV3-1; TRBD2 might be the D (5 bases). This CDR3 has 16 amino acids. V was shortened by 4 bases and J by 5 bases, with 18 bases between the two germline ends. Germline assignment: CDR1 LGHDT and CDR2 YNNKEL (reference sequence).

A word on this clonotype: This clone may be a read error of a much larger clone one base away. The rearrangement uses TRBV12-3 or TRBV12-4 and TRBJ1-1; a possible D gene is TRBD1 (5 bases). The CDR3 has 12 amino acids. V was trimmed by 8 bases and J by 6 bases, leaving 13 bases between them. CDR3 bases: TGTGCCAGCGGTTGGGGCCCGGCTGAAGCTTTCTTT. Protein sequence: CASGWGPAEAFF.

In its sample, this clonotype was seen many times. The chain carries TRBV20-1 and TRBJ2-7; TRBD2 might be the D (5 bases). This CDR3 spans 13 amino acids. CDR1 and CDR2 from the germline V gene are DFQATT and SNEGSKA (reference sequence). V gave up 4 bases and J gave up 2 bases, with 12 bases separating them. The CDR3 DNA is TGCAGTGCTATCGGGAATCGGGCCTACGAGCAGTACTTC. Residues: CSAIGNRAYEQYF.

The CDR3 region is CSAGRLAEQYF. Here the CDR3 DNA reads TGCAGTGCTGGGCGGTTGGCCGAGCAGTACTTC. This rearrangement joins TRBV20-1 to TRBJ2-7; D gene unclear. This CDR3 comprises 11 residues. Deletions cut 5 bases from V and 6 bases from J, with 11 bases between. Germline V gives CDR1 DFQATT, CDR2 SNEGSKA (reference sequence).

V gene TRBV11-2 combines with J gene TRBJ1-4, with 8 bases lining up with TRBD1. The CDR3 has 15 amino acids. Trimming cost V 5 bases and J 5 bases; bases outside gene matches: 7. Germline V gives CDR1 SGHAT, CDR2 FQNNGV. Here the CDR3 reads CASSHWGQANEKLFF. The DNA for the CDR3 is TGTGCCAGCAGCCACTGGGGACAGGCAAATGAAAAACTGTTTTTT.

This clonotype appeared many times. The rearrangement links TRBV7-2 to TRBJ2-5; 7 bases agree with TRBD1. The germline CDR1 and CDR2 sequences are SGHTA and FQGNSA. The CDR3 sequence is 14 residues long. V gave up 5 bases and J gave up 2 bases; unmatched junction bases: 5. The CDR3 DNA reads as TGTGCCAGCAGCACGACAGGGTTACAAGAGACCCAGTACTTC. Translated, it gives CASSTTGLQETQYF.

The chain is built from TRBV20-1 and TRBJ2-7; 10 nucleotides match TRBD2. With 1 base clipped from V and 3 bases from J, the junction kept 6 bases outside the gene matches. The germline V gene encodes CDR1 DFQATT and CDR2 SNEGSKA (reference sequence). The CDR3 length is 15 residues. Written as DNA, the CDR3 is TGCAGTGCTAGAGCTAGCGGGAGTAAGTACTACGAGCAGTACTTC. Translation gives CSARASGSKYYEQYF.

This chain links TRBV18 with TRBJ1-5; D gene unclear. Germline CDR1 KGHSH, CDR2 LQKENI. CDR3 length equals 17 residues. The V gene lost 2 bases and the J gene lost 0 bases, with 14 bases spanning the gap. Here the CDR3 reads CASSPGLRDYSNQPQHF. In DNA form, the CDR3 reads TGTGCCAGCTCACCAGGCCTTCGGGATTATAGCAATCAGCCCCAGCATTTT.

In DNA form, the CDR3 reads TGTGCCAGCAGCCCCAGAAAGGGGTCAGTATACAATTCACCCCTCCACTTT. This gives the protein CASSPRKGSVYNSPLHF. The chain recombines TRBV3-1 with TRBJ1-6, with D possibly TRBD1 on 5 matching bases. V gave up 4 bases and J gave up 7 bases, with 20 bases separating them. The CDR3 contains 17 residues. The germline gives CDR1 LGHDT, CDR2 YNNKEL (reference sequence). Drawing the rest from reference TRBV3-1 and TRBJ1-6, the complete variable domain is DTAVSQTPKYLVTQMGNDKSIKCEQNLGHDTMYWYKQDSKKFLKIMFSYNNKELIINETVPNRFSPKSPDKAHLNLHINSLELGDSAVYFCASSPRKGSVYNSPLHFGNGTRLTVT.

This rearrangement joins TRBV4-1 to TRBJ2-1; D gene unclear. The germline CDR1 and CDR2 sequences are MGHRA and YSYEKL. Deletions cut 0 bases from V and 4 bases from J, with 16 bases between. The CDR3 runs to 17 residues. In DNA form, the CDR3 reads TGCGCCAGCAGCCAAGATTCTGGTCCTAGAGAATACAATGAGCAGTTCTTC. Translating it yields CASSQDSGPREYNEQFF.

This clonotype was counted at least ten times. The genes are TRBV12-3 or TRBV12-4 and TRBJ1-3; a weak D match, TRBD1 (6 bases). V dropped 6 bases and J dropped 0 bases, with 12 bases sitting between them. CDR3 size: 15 residues. The CDR3: CASSPGQYSGNTIYF. The DNA for the CDR3 is TGTGCCAGCAGCCCTGGACAGTACTCTGGAAACACCATATATTTT.

This clonotype appeared a few times. The rearrangement links TRBV6-1 to TRBJ2-7; no clear D gene. The CDR3 loop spans 14 amino acids. Germline V CDR1 and CDR2: MNHNS, SASEGT. Between the trimmed V and J ends, which lost 7 bases and 4 bases, there was a span of 17 bases. CDR3 DNA: TGTGCCAGCACTCCCAGGTTAAACCCATACGAGCAGTACTTC. Translated: CASTPRLNPYEQYF.

The sample holds a few counts of this clonotype. CDR3 sequence: CASSPTSGTLSTDTQYF. CDR3 DNA: TGTGCCAGCAGCCCCACCTCCGGGACCCTGAGCACAGATACGCAGTATTTT. The V call is TRBV5-6, the J call TRBJ2-3; D is perhaps TRBD1 or TRBD2 (5 bases each). The CDR3 extends over 17 amino acids. CDR1 and CDR2 (germline): SGHDT, YYEEEE. V lost 4 bases and J 0 bases, leaving 18 bases between the germline ends.

This clonotype was found many times. J is TRBJ2-1 and V is TRBV11-3; 10 bases fit TRBD2. The germline V gene has CDR1 SGHNT and CDR2 YENEEA. The ends lost 0 bases at V and 4 bases at J; junction bases unmatched: 3. The CDR3 runs 16 residues. This CDR3 is CASSLDASGSYNEQFF. Written as DNA, the CDR3 is TGTGCCAGCAGCTTAGATGCTAGCGGGAGTTACAATGAGCAGTTCTTC. The full variable domain, with the rest looked up from reference TRBV11-3 and TRBJ2-1, is EAGVVQSPRYKIIEKKQPVAFWCNPISGHNTLYWYLQNLGQGPELLIRYENEEAVDDSQLPKDRFSAERLKGVDSTLKIQPAELGDSAVYLCASSLDASGSYNEQFFGPGTRLTVL.

This clonotype appeared many times. This rearrangement joins TRBV20-1 to TRBJ1-3; perhaps TRBD1 as D (6 bases). CDR1 and CDR2 from the germline V gene are DFQATT and SNEGSKA (reference sequence). The CDR3 consists of 14 residues. Trimming took 7 bases from V and 4 from J, leaving 17 bases between them. CDR3 loop: CSVSGAGVGNTIYF. CDR3 coding DNA: TGCAGTGTTAGTGGGGCAGGGGTCGGAAACACCATATATTTT.

The J gene is TRBJ2-5, the V gene TRBV20-1; TRBD2 might be the D (6 bases). Germline V gene lookup returns CDR1 DFQATT and CDR2 SNEGSKA (reference sequence). CDR3 length equals 13 residues. Between the trimmed V and J ends, which lost 4 bases and 7 bases, there was a span of 16 bases. In DNA, the CDR3 is TGCAGTGCTACAGAGCCGAGGGGAGGGACCCAGTACTTC. Protein product: CSATEPRGGTQYF.

This chain connects TRBV29-1 to TRBJ2-3; possible D gene TRBD1, 6 bases. This CDR3 contains 14 residues. Germline lookup yields CDR1 SQVTM and CDR2 ANQGSEA. Trimming removed 1 base at V and 4 bases at J, with 12 bases between. For the CDR3, the DNA is TGCAGCGTTGAAGCGACAGGCTACGCAGATACGCAGTATTTT. Translation gives CSVEATGYADTQYF.

This clonotype was found many times. The gene calls are TRBV2 and TRBJ2-7; TRBD2 matches 10 bases. Per the germline V gene, CDR1 is SNHLY and CDR2 is FYNNEI. This CDR3 has 18 residues. J gave up 2 bases and V 10 bases, and 20 bases lay outside the gene matches. The CDR3 DNA sequence: TGTGCCAAAATCCCGAAGGGACTAGCGATCGATGTGCCCTACGAGCAGTACTTC. As protein: CAKIPKGLAIDVPYEQYF.

This clonotype has ten or more counts. The chain links TRBV20-1 to TRBJ2-5; D is uncertain. Germline CDR1 and CDR2: DFQATT and SNEGSKA (reference sequence). Trimming shortened V by 7 bases and J by 3 bases, and 15 bases separated the two germline ends. The CDR3 covers 13 residues. CDR3: CSDDQQAKETQYF. The CDR3, as DNA: TGCAGTGATGACCAACAAGCTAAAGAGACCCAGTACTTC.

The sample holds many counts of this clonotype. The chain couples TRBV5-1 to TRBJ1-1; D perhaps matches TRBD1 (5 bases). The CDR3 is 13 amino acids. V lost 1 base and J 4 bases, leaving 8 bases between the germline ends. Germline CDR1 and CDR2: SGHRS and YFSETQ. The CDR3 loop is CASSLKGITEAFF. In DNA form, the CDR3 reads TGCGCCAGCAGCTTGAAGGGGATCACTGAAGCTTTCTTT.

This clonotype was found many times. V and J are TRBV27 and TRBJ1-2; 7 bases are a match to TRBD1. The V gene end was trimmed by 6 bases and the J gene end by 4 bases; junction bases not matched to a gene: 5. Germline-derived CDR1 and CDR2 are MNHEY and SMNVEV (reference sequence). CDR3 size: 13 residues. The CDR3 DNA is TGTGCCAGCAGAAGGGACAGACGCTATGGCTACACCTTC. It translates to CASRRDRRYGYTF.